One sample yielded the 11 T cell receptor beta chains listed below, sequenced in a study of cytomegalovirus exposure and HLA in healthy donors (TCRdb year 2017). Preparation of the library involved the immunoSEQ multiplex PCR assay. TCRdb took over this immuneACCESS table, retaining in-frame rearrangements with V and J assigned. Such tables are incomplete; in checked studies, under half of the missing clones stem from an unresolved V gene, and the remainder is unexplained. This sample is represented by about 160,000 clones; approximately 86% of them were singletons. The ten largest clonotypes hold approximately 2.3% of the sample. The sequenced sample was PBMCs. These receptors were collected from a man aged 25 to 45 in good health and CMV-seropositive.

The CDR3 here is CASSYSGGYDGELFF. CDR3 in DNA: TGTGCCAGCAGTTACTCCGGCGGGTATGACGGGGAGCTGTTTTTT. The chain combines TRBV6-5 with TRBJ2-2; perhaps TRBD2 as D (5 bases). The CDR3 runs 15 residues. V was trimmed by 0 bases and J by 7 bases, leaving 12 bases between them. Per germline, CDR1 MNHEY and CDR2 SVGAGI.

The chain carries TRBV11-2 and TRBJ2-1; TRBD2 agrees at 9 bases. Germline CDR1 is SGHAT and CDR2 is FQNNGV. The CDR3 has 16 amino acids. The V and J ends lost 4 bases and 7 bases, in that order; junction bases with no gene match: 11. This CDR3 is CASSSRPSGTKNEQFF. CDR3 nucleotide sequence: TGTGCCAGCAGCTCCAGACCTAGCGGGACGAAAAATGAGCAGTTCTTC. Full variable domain (remainder filled in from reference TRBV11-2 and TRBJ2-1): EAGVAQSPRYKIIEKRQSVAFWCNPISGHATLYWYQQILGQGPKLLIQFQNNGVVDDSQLPKDRFSAERLKGVDSTLKIQPAKLEDSAVYLCASSSRPSGTKNEQFFGPGTRLTVL.

The rearrangement joins TRBV15 to TRBJ2-3, with 8 bases matching TRBD2. The CDR3 has 14 amino acids. Germline lookup yields CDR1 LNHNV and CDR2 YYDKDF (reference sequence). V was pared by 8 bases and J by 8 bases, with 12 bases of the junction left unmatched. The CDR3 reads CATGNRVGGGTQYF. The CDR3 nucleotides are TGTGCCACCGGCAACAGGGTCGGGGGGGGTACGCAGTATTTT.

This chain joins TRBV6-4 and TRBJ2-1, with 14 bases fitting TRBD2. Germline trimming cut 0 bases from V and 7 bases from J; bases unmatched to any gene: 2. In germline, CDR1 is MRHNA, CDR2 SNTAGT. The CDR3 covers 16 residues. CDR3 sequence reads: CASSDSGTSGGNEQFF. The DNA for the CDR3 is TGTGCCAGCAGTGACTCAGGGACTAGCGGGGGAAATGAGCAGTTCTTC.

The chain joins TRBV5-4 to TRBJ2-3; 7 bases are shared with TRBD1. The length of the CDR3 is 17 residues. Germline V gene data show CDR1 as SGHNT and CDR2 as YYREEE (reference sequence). The trim removed 1 base at V and 5 bases at J, leaving 13 bases unmatched. CDR3 protein: CASSLTGQAIVGDTQYF. The CDR3, as DNA: TGTGCCAGCAGCTTGACAGGACAGGCGATCGTGGGAGATACGCAGTATTTT.

V and J are TRBV7-2 and TRBJ2-5; 10 positions match TRBD2. The CDR3 is made up of 15 amino acids. V shed 0 bases, J shed 4 bases, and the junction held 2 bases outside the gene matches. Germline assignment: CDR1 SGHTA and CDR2 FQGNSA. The chain's CDR3 is CASSLAPSGRETQYF. DNA for the CDR3: TGTGCCAGCAGCTTAGCGCCTAGCGGGAGAGAGACCCAGTACTTC.

This clone was detected once. The rearrangement uses TRBV2 and TRBJ1-1; D is ambiguous. V was trimmed by 4 bases and J by 0 bases, leaving 3 bases between them. CDR1 is SNHLY and CDR2 is FYNNEI in the germline V gene. The CDR3 totals 12 residues. The CDR3 protein is CASSAVNTEAFF. The CDR3 DNA reads as TGTGCCAGCAGTGCTGTGAACACTGAAGCTTTCTTT. Full variable domain (outside the CDR3, taken from reference TRBV2 and TRBJ1-1): EPEVTQTPSHQVTQMGQEVILRCVPISNHLYFYWYRQILGQKVEFLVSFYNNEISEKSEIFDDQFSVERPDGSNFTLKIRSTKLEDSAMYFCASSAVNTEAFFGQGTRLTVV.

The CDR3 spells CASSQDRYLANYGYTF. The CDR3 bases are TGTGCCAGTAGTCAGGACAGATATTTAGCTAACTATGGCTACACCTTC. The chain is built from TRBV19 and TRBJ1-2; D is possibly TRBD1 (6 bases). The V gene's germline CDR1 is LNHDA and CDR2 SQIVND (reference sequence). V lost 5 bases to trimming and J lost 0 bases, with 16 bases between them. The CDR3 is made up of 16 amino acids.

The rearrangement joins TRBV5-1 to TRBJ2-1, with 10 nucleotides matching TRBD2. Per the germline V gene, CDR1 is SGHRS and CDR2 is YFSETQ. V shed 2 bases, J shed 3 bases, and the junction held 2 bases outside the gene matches. The CDR3 is made up of 15 amino acids. Written as DNA, the CDR3 is TGCGCCAGCAGCTTAACTAGCGGGGTCTACAATGAGCAGTTCTTC. It specifies CASSLTSGVYNEQFF.

The rearrangement uses TRBV19 and TRBJ2-5; 7 bases are a match to TRBD2. Germline loops: CDR1 LNHDA, CDR2 SQIVND (reference sequence). With V trimmed by 6 bases and J by 5 bases, 6 bases remained unmatched. The CDR3 extends over 13 amino acids. The CDR3 DNA reads TGTGCCAGTAGACTCACGGGAGGTGAGACCCAGTACTTC. This codes for CASRLTGGETQYF.

This sequence joins TRBV29-1 and TRBJ2-6; no clear D. The CDR3 has 13 amino acids. The V gene lost 3 bases and the J gene lost 1 base, with 4 bases spanning the gap. From germline, CDR1 is SQVTM and CDR2 ANQGSEA. CDR3 residues: CSVEESGANVLTF. CDR3 DNA sequence: TGCAGCGTTGAGGAGTCTGGGGCCAACGTCCTGACTTTC.